This T cell receptor (beta chain) derives from a study of cytomegalovirus exposure and HLA in healthy donors. Study outcomes and limitations: Common viral pathogens were later found to be apparently linked to several of the most significant clusters. As a later analysis showed, a missense DCLRE1C variant was linked to trimming of TCR beta V- and J-genes.

Germline V lookup: CDR1 GTSNPN, CDR2 SVGIG (reference sequence). Trimming cost V 3 bases and J 2 bases, with 20 bases left between them. The CDR3 runs 16 residues. Worth noting for this clone: Its antigen is currently unknown.

The PCR was carried out with 60 Vbeta primers and 13 Jbeta primers. Produced via immunoSEQ multiplex PCR; TCRdb's table is partial and in-frame only. The table lists approximately 130,000 clones, 75% to 85% of them singletons. The sequence was collected from a woman aged 50 to 60 in good health and CMV-seropositive. Material for sequencing was PBMCs. This chain connects TRBV30 to TRBJ2-7, with no clear D. The CDR3 DNA sequence: TGTGCCTGGAGCGCAGACGGCCACAGATCCCCCTACGAGCAGTACTTC. Translated: CAWSADGHRSPYEQYF. Filled out from reference TRBV30 and TRBJ2-7, the complete variable domain reads SQTIHQWPATLVQPVGSPLSLECTVEGTSNPNLYWYRQAAGRGLQLLFYSVGIGQISSEVPQNLSASRPQDRQFILSSKKLLLSDSGFYLCAWSADGHRSPYEQYFGPGTRLTVT.